The clone carrying this TCR beta chain was seen more than once but under ten times. Its antigen is unidentified. This sample is drawn from a study of cytomegalovirus exposure and HLA in healthy donors. Overall study results and limits: In a later analysis, a missense DCLRE1C variant was linked to TCR beta V- and J-gene trimming. The authors enumerated 164 TCR beta chains as linked to cytomegalovirus.

This CDR3 contains 15 residues. Trimming cost V 5 bases and J 1 base, with 14 bases left between them. CDR1 and CDR2 from the germline V gene are SGHTA and FQGTGA. The PCR ran on 60 Vbeta and 13 Jbeta primers. Profiling relied on immunoSEQ multiplex PCR, and the TCRdb table lists in-frame clones only, not all of them. This table holds approximately 89,000 clones, approximately 76% found once. Sequences were obtained from PBMCs. The TCR comes from a man aged 25-40 years in good health and CMV-seropositive. This rearrangement joins TRBV7-3 to TRBJ1-1, with D perhaps matching TRBD1 (6 bases). CDR3 protein: CASSEQGPPNTEAFF. CDR3 in DNA: TGTGCCAGCAGCGAGCAGGGGCCCCCGAACACTGAAGCTTTCTTT.